The T cell receptor (beta chain) under discussion was sequenced for a study of cytomegalovirus exposure and HLA in healthy donors. For the study at large: Of several hundred genotyped donors, about 80% clustered with self-reported Caucasian donors. Points from the study as a whole: Accurate prediction of HLA-A and HLA-B alleles (for most subjects) was reportedly achieved from TCR beta sequences.

Only one count was recorded for this clone. The antigen remains undetermined. CDR1 SEHNR and CDR2 FQNEAQ come from the germline V gene (reference sequence). The CDR3 covers 12 residues. Trimming left V 6 bases short and J 8 bases short, with 10 bases between. Researchers ran the PCR with 60 Vbeta and 13 Jbeta primers. The repertoire was sequenced with immunoSEQ multiplex PCR; TCRdb's copy has only in-frame clones and lacks some. The profile covers 150,000 to 200,000 clones, with roughly four fifths appearing a single time and approximately 2% taken by the ten largest. J is TRBJ2-2 and V is TRBV7-9; D uncertain. This receptor was obtained from a woman aged 18-35 years in good health and CMV-seropositive. Source material: PBMCs. This chain's CDR3 is CASRSFTGELFF. Here the CDR3 DNA reads TGTGCCAGCAGGAGTTTCACTGGGGAGCTGTTTTTT.